These 20 T cell receptor beta chains came from one sample sequenced in a study of T cells expressing NK-cell markers. From the 5' RACE reads, TCRdb lists one entry per CDR3 protein and no DNA. The repertoire table contains 350,000 to 400,000 distinct CDR3 sequences. The sequencing input was blood T cells: a sorted CD56 or NKG2C T cell subset, CD4+ or CD8+ T cells, or bulk PBMC T cells (not recorded which). The receptors were sampled from a woman aged 45 to 65 in good health.

CDR3 amino acids: CASSLQGGNEQFF. The chain recombines TRBV12-3 or TRBV12-4 with TRBJ2-1; the D call of TRBD1 rests on TCRdb alone, since no DNA is present to check it. The CDR3 is made up of 13 amino acids.

The rearrangement uses TRBV5-1 and TRBJ2-2. This CDR3 comprises 14 residues. The germline CDR1 and CDR2 sequences are SGHRS and YFSETQ. CDR3 region: CASSNRGSTGELFF.

This chain uses TRBV11-3 with TRBJ2-7; TCRdb lists TRBD1, though no DNA is available to test this call. From germline, CDR1 is SGHNT and CDR2 YENEEA. The CDR3 has 16 amino acids. CDR3 sequence: CASSPGSWQSSYEQYF.

The chain has TRBV4-1 and TRBJ1-1; TCRdb's D gene call, TRBD1, goes unchecked for lack of DNA. The CDR3 consists of 12 residues. Germline V CDR1 and CDR2: MGHRA, YSYEKL. The CDR3 sequence is CASSQVGVTAFF.

The rearrangement uses TRBV6-5 and TRBJ1-2; TCRdb's D gene call, TRBD1, goes unchecked for lack of DNA. The CDR3 totals 15 residues. Germline CDR1 is MNHEY and CDR2 is SVGAGI. The CDR3 protein is CASSYSGEPNYGYTF.

The chain links TRBV5-6 to TRBJ1-5; the TCRdb D gene call, TRBD1, has no DNA to confirm it. Germline V lookup: CDR1 SGHDT, CDR2 YYEEEE. The CDR3 runs 14 residues. This CDR3 reads CASSSRQTNQPQHF. The full variable domain, in which reference TRBV5-6 and TRBJ1-5 provide the parts outside the CDR3, is DAGVTQSPTHLIKTRGQQVTLRCSPKSGHDTVSWYQQALGQGPQFIFQYYEEEERQRGNFPDRFSGHQFPNYSSELNVNALLLGDSALYLCASSSRQTNQPQHFGDGTRLSIL.

The J gene is TRBJ2-1, the V gene TRBV9; the TRBD2 assignment by TCRdb is unverifiable without DNA. This CDR3 has 14 residues. Germline lookup yields CDR1 SGDLS and CDR2 YYNGEE. The CDR3 sequence is CASSPKREGPEQFF.

The J gene is TRBJ1-3, the V gene TRBV12-3 or TRBV12-4. The CDR3 runs 13 residues. CDR3 in amino acids: CASSRTSGNTIYF.

The rearrangement uses TRBV7-9 and TRBJ2-3. CDR3 length: 16 residues. CDR1 SEHNR and CDR2 FQNEAQ come from the germline V gene (reference sequence). The CDR3 loop reads CASSLEGAHGADTQYF.

J is TRBJ2-1 and V is TRBV12-3 or TRBV12-4. The CDR3 runs to 15 residues. The CDR3 sequence: CASRAIGSASNEQFF.

This sequence joins TRBV2 and TRBJ2-1; TCRdb gives TRBD2 as the D gene, but with no DNA this cannot be confirmed. Per the germline V gene, CDR1 is SNHLY and CDR2 is FYNNEI. This CDR3 spans 15 amino acids. The CDR3 sequence: CASIWSLAANNEQFF.

The chain uses TRBV4-1 and TRBJ2-7; TCRdb picks TRBD2, but there is no DNA to check that call. This CDR3 region has 15 residues. CDR1 MGHRA and CDR2 YSYEKL come from the germline V gene. The CDR3 here is CASSSVRAPSHEQYF.

The rearrangement joins TRBV5-1 to TRBJ2-7. Per the germline V gene, CDR1 is SGHRS and CDR2 is YFSETQ. CDR3 length: 13 residues. The CDR3 spells CASSSPSRYEQYF.

This chain joins TRBV12-3 or TRBV12-4 and TRBJ1-5; TCRdb gives TRBD1 as the D gene, but with no DNA this cannot be confirmed. This CDR3 has 15 residues. The CDR3 reads CASSLDRGSNQPQHF.

This chain joins TRBV20-1 and TRBJ2-3; TCRdb picks TRBD2, but there is no DNA to check that call. Germline-derived CDR1 and CDR2 are DFQATT and SNEGSKA (reference sequence). The CDR3 is 14 residues long. The CDR3 sequence is CSARRLAGFDTQYF.

The genes are TRBV3-1 and TRBJ2-1; lacking DNA, the TRBD2 call made by TCRdb goes unchecked. CDR1 and CDR2 (germline): LGHDT, YNNKEL (reference sequence). This CDR3 is 14 amino acids long. The CDR3 spells CASSLSTSANEQFF.

The genes are TRBV27 and TRBJ2-3; TCRdb selects TRBD1, and the lack of DNA leaves this call unchecked. Germline-derived CDR1 and CDR2 are MNHEY and SMNVEV (reference sequence). The CDR3 covers 13 residues. Here the CDR3 reads CASSLLGGDTQYF.

The CDR3 spells CASSLEGAEKLFF. The V and J genes are TRBV11-2 and TRBJ1-4; TCRdb's D call, TRBD1, is unchecked because there is no DNA. The CDR3 totals 13 residues. In germline, CDR1 is SGHAT, CDR2 FQNNGV.

J is TRBJ2-1 and V is TRBV7-6; TCRdb designates TRBD2, a call that cannot be tested without DNA. This CDR3 has 18 residues. Germline CDR1 SGHVS, CDR2 FNYEAQ. The CDR3 sequence is CASRPNTYGTSGHNEQFF.

The chain has TRBV7-8 and TRBJ1-1; TCRdb's assignment of TRBD1 cannot be checked, as there is no DNA. Per the germline V gene, CDR1 is SGHVS and CDR2 is FQNEAQ. The CDR3 has 14 amino acids. CDR3 sequence: CASSPLDRNTEAFF.